The entry that follows covers one TCR beta chain sequence. Its antigen is as yet unknown. The data derive from a study of cytomegalovirus exposure and HLA in healthy donors. Study findings and constraints: A missense DCLRE1C variant was associated with V- and J-gene trimming of TCR beta chains in a later analysis, and an independent cohort replicated the association. In a later analysis, DRB1 alleles had the most associated TCRs; HLA-C alleles the fewest. Analyses of presence and absence presupposed an approximately uniform sequencing depth across donors. In a later analysis, several top co-occurrence clusters appeared linked to parvovirus B19, influenza, CMV and Epstein-Barr virus.

This CDR3 has 15 residues. Germline values: CDR1 MNHEY, CDR2 SMNVEV (reference sequence). The germline V and J ends were trimmed by 2 bases and 3 bases, with 12 bases remaining between them. The study ran its PCR with 60 Vbeta and 13 Jbeta primers. Sequenced by immunoSEQ multiplex PCR; TCRdb stores in-frame clones only, minus some. The sample holds about 46,000 clones. The receptor comes from a woman aged 40 to 50 in good health and CMV-seronegative. The sample consisted of PBMCs. The V gene is TRBV27, the J gene TRBJ2-3; a possible D gene is TRBD1 (6 bases). The CDR3 region has the DNA TGTGCCAGCAGTTTAGCAGGGGATGGAACAGATACGCAGTATTTT. The encoded protein is CASSLAGDGTDTQYF.